The 6 T cell receptor beta chains given below trace back to one sample, sequenced in a study of blood T cells in healthy people across ages. Next came a second PCR, run for about 7 to 12 cycles, which used a sample-barcoded 5' primer along with a J-beta primer mix. MiXCR, applied by TCRdb to the 5' RACE reads, yields one record per CDR3 protein. The table has 1.5 million to 2 million distinct CDR3 sequences, 28% seen once. Sequenced sample: blood. These receptors all come from a woman aged 25-40 years in good health.

The gene calls are TRBV12-3 or TRBV12-4 and TRBJ1-2; D is perhaps TRBD1 (5 bases). V lost 8 bases, J lost 5 bases, and 24 bases lay in between. This CDR3 comprises 16 residues. CDR3 in DNA: TGTGCCAGCGCCCAACTCCCCCGGGGGAGGACTTATGGCTACACCTTC. This translates into CASAQLPRGRTYGYTF.

Of note for this clonotype: The junction does not match germline at one end; this may be a read error. The V gene is TRBV10-2, the J gene TRBJ2-1, with a weak D call TRBD2 (5 bases). This CDR3 has 16 residues. Looked up from germline, CDR1 is WSHSY and CDR2 is SAAADI. The CDR3 DNA reads TGCGCCTGCAGTGAGCCCCCCACGAGCGGCTACAATGAGCAGTTCTTC. Amino acid sequence: CACSEPPTSGYNEQFF.

There are many counts of this clonotype. The chain carries TRBV6-5 and TRBJ2-7; 9 bases fit TRBD1. Germline CDR1 and CDR2: MNHEY and SVGAGI. This CDR3 contains 13 residues. V was pared by 4 bases and J by 6 bases, with 4 bases of the junction left unmatched. The CDR3 loop is CASSSRDRVEQYF. As DNA, the CDR3 is TGTGCCAGCAGTTCCCGGGACAGGGTCGAGCAGTACTTC.

Many counts were recorded for this clonotype. The chain combines TRBV7-2 with TRBJ2-4, with 14 bases that match TRBD2. Losses at the gene ends were 5 bases for V and 2 bases for J; bases not matched to a gene: 2. The V gene's germline CDR1 is SGHTA and CDR2 FQGNSA. This CDR3 spans 16 amino acids. This CDR3 reads CASSRTSGRTKNIQYF. The CDR3 nucleotides are TGTGCCAGCAGCAGGACTAGCGGGAGGACCAAAAACATTCAGTACTTC.

The chain uses TRBV12-3 or TRBV12-4 and TRBJ1-4; perhaps TRBD1 as D (5 bases). The germline V and J ends were trimmed by 6 bases and 3 bases, with 20 bases remaining between them. This CDR3 contains 17 residues. The chain's CDR3 is CASSPRREGRANEKLFF. For the CDR3, the DNA is TGTGCCAGCAGCCCCCGGAGGGAGGGCAGGGCTAATGAAAAACTGTTTTTT.

A few counts support this clonotype. This chain joins TRBV5-1 and TRBJ1-2, with 8 bases fitting TRBD1. V lost 0 bases to trimming and J lost 1 base; unmatched junction nucleotides: 5. The germline V gene encodes CDR1 SGHRS and CDR2 YFSETQ. The CDR3 totals 16 residues. In DNA form, the CDR3 reads TGCGCCAGCAGCTTGGCCCAGGGGGCCCGTAACTATGGCTACACCTTC. This sequence encodes CASSLAQGARNYGYTF.